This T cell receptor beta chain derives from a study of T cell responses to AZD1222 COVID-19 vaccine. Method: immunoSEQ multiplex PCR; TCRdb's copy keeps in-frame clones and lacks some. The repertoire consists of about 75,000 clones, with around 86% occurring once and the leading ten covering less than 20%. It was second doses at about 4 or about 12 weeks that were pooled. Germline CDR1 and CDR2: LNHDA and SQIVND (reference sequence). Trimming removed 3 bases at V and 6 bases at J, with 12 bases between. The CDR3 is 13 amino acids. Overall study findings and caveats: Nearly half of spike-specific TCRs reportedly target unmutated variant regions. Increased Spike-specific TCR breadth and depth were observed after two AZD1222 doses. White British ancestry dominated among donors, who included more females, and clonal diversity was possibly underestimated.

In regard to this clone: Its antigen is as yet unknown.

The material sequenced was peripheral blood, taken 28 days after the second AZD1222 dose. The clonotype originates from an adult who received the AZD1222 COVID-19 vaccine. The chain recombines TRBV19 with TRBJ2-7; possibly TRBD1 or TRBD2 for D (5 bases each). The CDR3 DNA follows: TGTGCCAGTAGTATGGGACGGGGTAGCGAGCAGTACTTC. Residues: CASSMGRGSEQYF.